This TCR beta chain was sequenced during a study of identical twins. CDR3 length: 16 amino acids. Germline V gene data show CDR1 as MNHEY and CDR2 as SVGEGT. Trimming took 3 bases from V and 5 from J; bases not matched to a gene: 13. With no exceptions, donors were healthy Caucasians. TCRdb re-called the 5' RACE reads through MiXCR, storing one row per CDR3 protein. Of 400,000 to 550,000 distinct CDR3 sequences listed, approximately 15% were seen once; the top ten hold approximately 0.98%. This sample was shared with a second study, whose subject was yellow fever vaccine responses in identical twins.

The sample taken for sequencing was CD4+ T cells sorted from blood. The genes are TRBV6-2 or TRBV6-3 and TRBJ2-7; 7 bases match TRBD2. The receptor's source is a woman aged 18-29 years in good health. The CDR3 spells CASSYWRETIPHEQYF. In nucleotides, the CDR3 is TGTGCCAGCAGTTATTGGCGGGAGACCATCCCCCACGAGCAGTACTTC.